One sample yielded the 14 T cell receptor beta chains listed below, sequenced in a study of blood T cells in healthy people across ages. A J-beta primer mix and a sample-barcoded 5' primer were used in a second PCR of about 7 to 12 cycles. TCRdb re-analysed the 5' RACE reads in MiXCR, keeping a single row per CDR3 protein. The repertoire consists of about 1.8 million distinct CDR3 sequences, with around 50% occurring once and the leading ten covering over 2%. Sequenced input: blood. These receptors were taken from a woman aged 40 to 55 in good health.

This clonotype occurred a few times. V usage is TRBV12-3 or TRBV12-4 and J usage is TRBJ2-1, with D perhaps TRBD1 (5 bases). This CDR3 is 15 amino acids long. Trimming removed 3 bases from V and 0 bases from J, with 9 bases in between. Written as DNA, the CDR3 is TGTGCCAGCAGTTTTAAGACAGACTCCTACAATGAGCAGTTCTTC. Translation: CASSFKTDSYNEQFF.

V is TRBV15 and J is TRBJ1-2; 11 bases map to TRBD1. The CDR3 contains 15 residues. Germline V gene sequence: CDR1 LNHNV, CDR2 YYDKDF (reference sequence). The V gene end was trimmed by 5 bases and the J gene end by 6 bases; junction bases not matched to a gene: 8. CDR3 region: CATSGMRTGGDGYTF. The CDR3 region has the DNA TGTGCCACCAGCGGTATGAGGACAGGGGGCGATGGCTACACCTTC.

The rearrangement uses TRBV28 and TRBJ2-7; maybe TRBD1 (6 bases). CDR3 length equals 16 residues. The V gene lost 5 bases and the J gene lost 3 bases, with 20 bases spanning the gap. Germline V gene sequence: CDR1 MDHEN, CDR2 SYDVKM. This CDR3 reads CASSPTGFASNYEQYF. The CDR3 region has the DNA TGTGCCAGCAGTCCAACAGGGTTTGCCTCGAACTACGAGCAGTACTTC.

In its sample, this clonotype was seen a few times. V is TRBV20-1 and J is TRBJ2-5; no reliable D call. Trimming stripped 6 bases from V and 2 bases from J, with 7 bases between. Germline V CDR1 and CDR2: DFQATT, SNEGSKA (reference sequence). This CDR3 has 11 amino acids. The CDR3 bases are TGCAGTGCCCAGGAACAAGAGACCCAGTACTTC. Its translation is CSAQEQETQYF.

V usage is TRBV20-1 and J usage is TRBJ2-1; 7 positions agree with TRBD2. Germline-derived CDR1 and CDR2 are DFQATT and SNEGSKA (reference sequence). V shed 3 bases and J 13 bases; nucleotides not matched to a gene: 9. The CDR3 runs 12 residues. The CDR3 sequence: CSARGRELRQFF. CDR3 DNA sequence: TGCAGTGCTAGGGGGAGGGAGCTTCGACAGTTCTTC.

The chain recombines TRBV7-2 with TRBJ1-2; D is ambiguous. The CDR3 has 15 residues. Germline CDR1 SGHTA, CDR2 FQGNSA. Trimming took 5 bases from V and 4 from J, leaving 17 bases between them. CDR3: CASSPDPGLGYGYTF. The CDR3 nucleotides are TGTGCCAGCAGCCCCGACCCCGGGCTGGGCTATGGCTACACCTTC.

CDR3 sequence reads: CASGRDLYNSPLHF. The CDR3 DNA is TGTGCCAGCGGGAGGGACCTATATAATTCACCCCTCCACTTT. The chain carries TRBV7-9 and TRBJ1-6; perhaps TRBD1 as D (5 bases). The germline V gene encodes CDR1 SEHNR and CDR2 FQNEAQ (reference sequence). Trimming left V 8 bases short and J 4 bases short, with 12 bases between. The CDR3 totals 14 residues.

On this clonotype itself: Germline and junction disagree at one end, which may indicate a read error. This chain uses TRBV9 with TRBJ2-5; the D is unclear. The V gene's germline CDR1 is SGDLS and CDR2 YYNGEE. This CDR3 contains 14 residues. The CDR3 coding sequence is TGCGCCAGCAGCGTAGGCACGAGACAAGAGACCCAGTACTTC. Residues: CASSVGTRQETQYF.

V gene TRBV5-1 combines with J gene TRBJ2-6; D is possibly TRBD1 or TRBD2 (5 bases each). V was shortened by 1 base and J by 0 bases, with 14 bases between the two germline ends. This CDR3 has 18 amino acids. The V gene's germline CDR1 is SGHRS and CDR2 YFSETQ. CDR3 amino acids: CASSLTGDVGSGANVLTF. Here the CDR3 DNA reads TGCGCCAGCAGCTTGACCGGGGACGTAGGCTCTGGGGCCAACGTCCTGACTTTC.

The CDR3 loop reads CASSNGEETQYF. The CDR3 coding sequence is TGTGCCAGCAGTAACGGAGAAGAGACCCAGTACTTC. This sequence joins TRBV6-5 and TRBJ2-5; no clear D gene. This CDR3 has 12 residues. Looked up from germline, CDR1 is MNHEY and CDR2 is SVGAGI. Trimming cost V 5 bases and J 3 bases, with 7 bases left between them.

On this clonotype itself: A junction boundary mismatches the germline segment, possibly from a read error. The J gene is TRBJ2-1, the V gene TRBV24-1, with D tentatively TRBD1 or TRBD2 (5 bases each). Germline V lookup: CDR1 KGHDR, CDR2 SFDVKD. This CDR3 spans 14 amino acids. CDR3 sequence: CATSGMGEYTEQFF. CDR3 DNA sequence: TGTGCCACCAGTGGCATGGGGGAGTACACTGAGCAGTTCTTC.

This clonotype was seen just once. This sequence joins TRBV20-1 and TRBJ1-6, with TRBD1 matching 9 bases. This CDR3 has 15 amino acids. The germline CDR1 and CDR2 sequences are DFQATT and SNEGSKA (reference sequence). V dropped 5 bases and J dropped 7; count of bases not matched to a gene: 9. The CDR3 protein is CSAPGQGTQNSPLHF. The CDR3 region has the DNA TGCAGTGCTCCTGGACAGGGGACACAAAATTCACCCCTCCACTTT.

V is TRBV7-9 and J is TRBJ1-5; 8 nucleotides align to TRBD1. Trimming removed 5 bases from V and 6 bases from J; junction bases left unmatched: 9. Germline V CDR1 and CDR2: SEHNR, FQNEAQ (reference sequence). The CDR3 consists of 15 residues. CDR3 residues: CASSRTGSGGQPQHF. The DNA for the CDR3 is TGTGCCAGCAGCCGGACAGGGTCCGGAGGTCAGCCCCAGCATTTT.

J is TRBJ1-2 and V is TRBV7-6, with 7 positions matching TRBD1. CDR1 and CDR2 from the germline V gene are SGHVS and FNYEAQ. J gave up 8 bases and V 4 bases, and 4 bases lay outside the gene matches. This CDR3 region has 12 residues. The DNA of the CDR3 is TGTGCCAGCAGCTCGCAGACAGGGGGCTACACCTTC. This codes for CASSSQTGGYTF.